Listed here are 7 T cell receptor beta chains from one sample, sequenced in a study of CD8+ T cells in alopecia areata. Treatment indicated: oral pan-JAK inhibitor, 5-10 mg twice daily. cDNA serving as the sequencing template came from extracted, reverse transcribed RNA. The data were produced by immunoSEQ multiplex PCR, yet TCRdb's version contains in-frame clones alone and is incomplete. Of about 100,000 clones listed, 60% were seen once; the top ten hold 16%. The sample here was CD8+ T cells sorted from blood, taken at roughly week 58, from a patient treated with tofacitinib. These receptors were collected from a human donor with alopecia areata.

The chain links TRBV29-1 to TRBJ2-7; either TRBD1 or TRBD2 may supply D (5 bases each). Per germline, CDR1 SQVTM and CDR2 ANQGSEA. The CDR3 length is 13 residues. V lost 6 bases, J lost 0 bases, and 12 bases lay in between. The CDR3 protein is CSVETGASYEQYF. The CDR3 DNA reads TGCAGCGTCGAAACCGGGGCCTCCTACGAGCAGTACTTC.

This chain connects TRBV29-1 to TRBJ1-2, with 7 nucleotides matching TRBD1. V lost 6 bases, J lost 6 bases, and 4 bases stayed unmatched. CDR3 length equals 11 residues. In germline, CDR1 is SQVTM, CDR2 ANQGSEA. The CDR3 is CSVLTGDGYTF. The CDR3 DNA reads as TGCAGCGTGCTCACAGGGGATGGCTACACCTTC.

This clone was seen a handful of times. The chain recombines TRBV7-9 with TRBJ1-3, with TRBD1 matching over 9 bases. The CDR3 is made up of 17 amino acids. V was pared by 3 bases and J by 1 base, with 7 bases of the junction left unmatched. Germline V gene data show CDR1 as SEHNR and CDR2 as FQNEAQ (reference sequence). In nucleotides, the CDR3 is TGTGCCAGCAGCTTTTGGGACAGGGTGCTTTCTGGAAACACCATATATTTT. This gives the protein CASSFWDRVLSGNTIYF.

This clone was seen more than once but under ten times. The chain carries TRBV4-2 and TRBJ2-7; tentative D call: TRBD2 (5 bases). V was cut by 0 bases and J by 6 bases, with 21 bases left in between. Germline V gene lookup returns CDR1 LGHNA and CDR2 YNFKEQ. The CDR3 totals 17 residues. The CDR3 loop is CASSQDPEGSPATEQYF. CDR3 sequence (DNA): TGTGCCAGCAGCCAAGATCCTGAGGGATCCCCGGCAACCGAGCAGTACTTC.

The CDR3 spells CASSRTGGYGYTF. DNA of the CDR3: TGTGCCAGCAGCCGGACAGGGGGTTATGGCTACACCTTC. The gene calls are TRBV7-6 and TRBJ1-2, with 10 bases identical to TRBD1. From germline, CDR1 is SGHVS and CDR2 FNYEAQ. Trimming at V came to 5 bases and at J to 5 bases, leaving 2 bases not matched to a gene. There are 13 residues in the CDR3.

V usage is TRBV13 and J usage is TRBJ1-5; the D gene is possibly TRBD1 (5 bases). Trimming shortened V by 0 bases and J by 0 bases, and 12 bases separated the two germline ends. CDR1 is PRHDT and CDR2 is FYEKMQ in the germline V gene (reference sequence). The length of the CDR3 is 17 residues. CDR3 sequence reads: CASSLGRGSYSNQPQHF. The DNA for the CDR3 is TGTGCCAGCAGCTTAGGGAGGGGTAGCTATAGCAATCAGCCCCAGCATTTT.

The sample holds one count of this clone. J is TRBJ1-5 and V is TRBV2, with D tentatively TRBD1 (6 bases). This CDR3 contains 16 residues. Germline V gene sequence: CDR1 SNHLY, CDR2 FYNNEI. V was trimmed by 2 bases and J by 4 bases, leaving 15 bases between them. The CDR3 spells CASSELSGDNNQPQHF. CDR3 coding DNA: TGTGCCAGCAGTGAATTGTCGGGGGACAATAATCAGCCCCAGCATTTT.